These 19 T cell receptor beta chains came from one sample sequenced in a study of PD-1 blockade in classical Hodgkin lymphoma. Using immunoSEQ multiplex PCR, the repertoire was profiled, and TCRdb retains in-frame clones only, with some absent. The table records 110,000 or so clones, around 90% of them present only once. The time point: cycle 4 day 1 (C4D1), after five to seven weeks of nivolumab. All patients experienced relapse after autologous stem cell transplantation, and brentuximab vedotin exposure was variable. Sequencing was performed on peripheral blood mononuclear cells (PBMCs), taken before the fourth cycle of nivolumab. These receptors came from a human donor with classical Hodgkin lymphoma.

This chain joins TRBV18 and TRBJ2-7; 9 positions agree with TRBD1. The V and J ends lost 3 bases and 2 bases, in that order; junction bases with no gene match: 8. Germline values: CDR1 KGHSH, CDR2 LQKENI. The CDR3 length is 16 residues. The chain's CDR3 is CASSPSKGQGPYEQYF. CDR3 nucleotide sequence: TGTGCCAGCTCACCCTCAAAGGGACAGGGACCCTACGAGCAGTACTTC.

V and J are TRBV27 and TRBJ2-2; 7 nucleotides agree with TRBD1. With 1 base clipped from V and 9 bases from J, the junction kept 11 bases outside the gene matches. Germline loops: CDR1 MNHEY, CDR2 SMNVEV (reference sequence). The CDR3 totals 16 residues. CDR3 DNA: TGTGCCAGCAGTTTATTTAGTACAGGGGCCGCGTGGGAGCTGTTTTTT. This sequence encodes CASSLFSTGAAWELFF.

The rearrangement joins TRBV18 to TRBJ1-1; D not resolved. The CDR3 totals 13 residues. CDR1 and CDR2 from the germline V gene are KGHSH and LQKENI. The V and J ends lost 5 bases and 1 base respectively, with 8 bases between them. The CDR3 reads CASSTWENTEAFF. DNA for the CDR3: TGTGCCAGCTCAACGTGGGAGAACACTGAAGCTTTCTTT.

V is TRBV7-2 and J is TRBJ1-3; D is unclear. Germline-derived CDR1 and CDR2 are SGHTA and FQGNSA. Trimming took off 4 bases at V and 2 bases at J, with 12 bases between the two ends. CDR3 length: 15 amino acids. The CDR3 nucleotides are TGTGCCAGCAGCTCTCAGGACTGGGCTGGAAACACCATATATTTT. Its translation is CASSSQDWAGNTIYF.

This chain uses TRBV5-6 with TRBJ1-1, with no clear D. CDR1 and CDR2 from the germline V gene are SGHDT and YYEEEE. Trimming cost V 1 base and J 7 bases, with 8 bases left between them. This CDR3 contains 12 residues. The chain's CDR3 is CASSLRRVEAFF. As DNA, the CDR3 is TGTGCCAGCAGCTTGAGGAGAGTTGAAGCTTTCTTT.

This clone was picked up one time. The chain joins TRBV15 to TRBJ2-3; D unresolved. CDR1 LNHNV and CDR2 YYDKDF come from the germline V gene (reference sequence). With 0 bases removed from V and 0 bases from J, the gap between germline ends came to 10 bases. This CDR3 contains 16 residues. CDR3 amino acids: CATSRDLASSTDTQYF. The CDR3 nucleotides are TGTGCCACCAGCAGAGATCTGGCCTCTAGCACAGATACGCAGTATTTT. The full variable domain, its missing parts supplied by reference TRBV15 and TRBJ2-3, is DAMVIQNPRYQVTQFGKPVTLSCSQTLNHNVMYWYQQKSSQAPKLLFHYYDKDFNNEADTPDNFQSRRPNTSFCFLDIRSPGLGDTAMYLCATSRDLASSTDTQYFGPGTRLTVL.

This chain joins TRBV5-1 and TRBJ2-3, with TRBD1 matching over 7 bases. The ends lost 0 bases at V and 1 base at J; junction bases unmatched: 5. Germline values: CDR1 SGHRS, CDR2 YFSETQ. The CDR3 consists of 16 residues. The CDR3 is CASSLVPGQGTDTQYF. The CDR3 DNA is TGCGCCAGCAGCTTGGTCCCCGGACAGGGCACAGATACGCAGTATTTT.

The CDR3 bases are TGCGCCAGCAGCCAAGAAGGGACCTCCAATCAGCCCCAGCATTTT. This gives the protein CASSQEGTSNQPQHF. The V and J genes are TRBV4-1 and TRBJ1-5, with D possibly being TRBD1 (5 bases). Trimming pared 0 bases from V and 3 bases from J, leaving 9 bases between. Germline assignment: CDR1 MGHRA and CDR2 YSYEKL. The length of the CDR3 is 15 residues.

The table lists this clone with a count of one. V and J are TRBV7-9 and TRBJ2-1; 7 bases map to TRBD1. Germline loops: CDR1 SEHNR, CDR2 FQNEAQ (reference sequence). With V trimmed by 6 bases and J by 5 bases, 10 bases remained unmatched. The CDR3 covers 15 residues. The CDR3 sequence: CASSSQTGMDNEQFF. DNA of the CDR3: TGTGCCAGCAGTTCTCAGACAGGGATGGACAATGAGCAGTTCTTC.

This chain connects TRBV7-2 to TRBJ2-7, with D possibly TRBD1 on 6 matching bases. Trimming took off 5 bases at V and 3 bases at J, with 20 bases between the two ends. Germline values: CDR1 SGHTA, CDR2 FQGNSA. CDR3 length: 16 amino acids. CDR3 DNA sequence: TGTGCCAGCAGCAAGATTACAGGGATGGATTTCTACGAGCAGTACTTC. It codes for CASSKITGMDFYEQYF.

This chain links TRBV6-1 with TRBJ2-5, with 8 bases that match TRBD1. The CDR3 runs to 14 residues. V trimming: 3 bases; J trimming: 4 bases; junction bases outside the gene matches: 4. Germline values: CDR1 MNHNS, CDR2 SASEGT. The chain's CDR3 is CASSDRGLTETQYF. DNA for the CDR3: TGTGCCAGCAGTGACAGGGGGCTAACAGAGACCCAGTACTTC.

The chain joins TRBV5-1 to TRBJ2-7, with D hard to call. Germline values: CDR1 SGHRS, CDR2 YFSETQ. The V gene lost 0 bases and the J gene lost 4 bases, with 11 bases spanning the gap. The CDR3 length is 14 residues. The DNA for the CDR3 is TGCGCCAGCAGCTTGGGACTTCCGCCTTACGAGCAGTACTTC. It yields the protein CASSLGLPPYEQYF.

This clone has only one observation. The chain links TRBV2 to TRBJ1-5; D gene uncertain. This CDR3 contains 13 residues. The V end was cut by 5 bases, the J end by 7 bases, with 12 bases between. CDR1 SNHLY and CDR2 FYNNEI come from the germline V gene. The CDR3 DNA reads TGTGCCAGCAGTTCTACCTCTAGGCAGCCCCAGCATTTT. Its translation is CASSSTSRQPQHF. The full variable domain, with the rest looked up from reference TRBV2 and TRBJ1-5, is EPEVTQTPSHQVTQMGQEVILRCVPISNHLYFYWYRQILGQKVEFLVSFYNNEISEKSEIFDDQFSVERPDGSNFTLKIRSTKLEDSAMYFCASSSTSRQPQHFGDGTRLSIL.

The rearrangement uses TRBV5-4 and TRBJ2-1; tentative D call: TRBD2 (6 bases). Germline CDR1 and CDR2: SGHNT and YYREEE (reference sequence). With 0 bases removed from V and 10 bases from J, the gap between germline ends came to 20 bases. This CDR3 region has 16 residues. This chain's CDR3 is CASSLAIGTPNREQFF. CDR3 coding DNA: TGTGCCAGCAGCTTGGCCATTGGGACTCCTAATCGGGAGCAGTTCTTC.

The rearrangement uses TRBV5-1 and TRBJ2-7, with 9 bases aligning to TRBD1. Germline values: CDR1 SGHRS, CDR2 YFSETQ. The CDR3 extends over 15 amino acids. J lost 3 bases, V lost 0 bases, and 4 bases had no gene match. CDR3 residues: CASSLGGQGSYEQYF. For the CDR3, the DNA is TGCGCCAGCAGCTTGGGGGGACAGGGAAGCTACGAGCAGTACTTC.

The chain couples TRBV15 to TRBJ2-7; 9 bases are shared with TRBD1. The CDR3 has 17 residues. Germline trimming cut 3 bases from V and 5 bases from J; bases unmatched to any gene: 14. Germline V gene data show CDR1 as LNHNV and CDR2 as YYDKDF (reference sequence). The CDR3 DNA reads TGTGCCACCAGCAGGCTGCTTGACAGGGGGAAGTTGAACGAGCAGTACTTC. Translated: CATSRLLDRGKLNEQYF.

The gene calls are TRBV19 and TRBJ1-2; no clear D gene. The CDR3 is made up of 13 amino acids. V was clipped by 7 bases and J by 2 bases, with 11 bases between them. CDR1 is LNHDA, CDR2 SQIVND, per germline (reference sequence). In DNA form, the CDR3 reads TGTGCCAGTACCCTGACGAGCAACTATGGCTACACCTTC. Translating gives CASTLTSNYGYTF. Using reference TRBV19 and TRBJ1-2 for the parts outside the CDR3, the full variable domain is DGGITQSPKYLFRKEGQNVTLSCEQNLNHDAMYWYRQDPGQGLRLIYYSQIVNDFQKGDIAEGYSVSREKKESFPLTVTSAQKNPTAFYLCASTLTSNYGYTFGSGTRLTVV.

In its sample, this clone was seen once. V is TRBV5-4 and J is TRBJ2-5, with unresolved D. This CDR3 contains 13 residues. CDR1 is SGHNT, CDR2 YYREEE, per germline (reference sequence). Trimming cost V 4 bases and J 1 base, with 8 bases left between them. The CDR3 spells CASSPQLQETQYF. The CDR3 DNA reads TGTGCCAGCAGCCCGCAGCTCCAAGAGACCCAGTACTTC.

The V call is TRBV2, the J call TRBJ1-1, with D possibly TRBD1 on 5 matching bases. The CDR3 runs 13 residues. The V gene lost 7 bases and the J gene lost 1 base, with 10 bases spanning the gap. CDR1 and CDR2 (germline): SNHLY, FYNNEI. CDR3 nucleotide sequence: TGTGCCAGCACTTGGGGACGGAACACTGAAGCTTTCTTT. This encodes CASTWGRNTEAFF. Together with reference TRBV2 and TRBJ1-1, the CDR3 gives the full variable domain: EPEVTQTPSHQVTQMGQEVILRCVPISNHLYFYWYRQILGQKVEFLVSFYNNEISEKSEIFDDQFSVERPDGSNFTLKIRSTKLEDSAMYFCASTWGRNTEAFFGQGTRLTVV.